This TCR beta chain was retrieved from a study of Graves' ophthalmopathy and Graves' hyperthyroidism. RNA transcripts yielded amplified TCR beta CDR3 regions. Second-round multiplex PCR came after first-round RT-PCR with HTBI primers. TCRdb analysed the multiplex PCR reads with MiXCR anew, one entry per CDR3 protein. The repertoire holds about 400,000 distinct CDR3 sequences, with approximately 20% as singletons. This clonotype was counted at least ten times. The sequenced material came from peripheral blood. The TCR originated in a young woman with Graves' ophthalmopathy.

This chain's CDR3 is CASNRTGREAFF. CDR3 bases: TGTGCCAGCAACCGGACAGGGAGGGAAGCTTTCTTT. This chain joins TRBV5-5 and TRBJ1-1; TRBD1 agrees at 8 bases. Per the germline V gene, CDR1 is SGHKS and CDR2 is YYEKEE (reference sequence). J lost 8 bases, V lost 6 bases, and 6 bases had no gene match. CDR3 length: 12 residues.